This entry features one T cell receptor beta chain sequence. This CDR3 has 14 amino acids. Germline-derived CDR1 and CDR2 are LNHDA and SQIVND (reference sequence). The V end lost 5 bases, the J end lost 2 bases, and 11 bases lay between the germline ends. The source of the sample is a study of control samples from healthy donors and cancer patients. Measured with immunoSEQ multiplex PCR; TCRdb has only the in-frame clones, and not every one. The sample lists about 130,000 clones, 85% to 95% occurring once. The receptor's source is a man aged 60 to 75 with colorectal cancer. The chain carries TRBV19 and TRBJ2-3; D gene uncertain. The sequenced sample consisted of PBMCs. In DNA form, the CDR3 reads TGTGCCAGTAGTCAGCAACCAAACACAGATACGCAGTATTTT. It is translated as CASSQQPNTDTQYF. The variable domain in full, completed from reference TRBV19 and TRBJ2-3, reads DGGITQSPKYLFRKEGQNVTLSCEQNLNHDAMYWYRQDPGQGLRLIYYSQIVNDFQKGDIAEGYSVSREKKESFPLTVTSAQKNPTAFYLCASSQQPNTDTQYFGPGTRLTVL.